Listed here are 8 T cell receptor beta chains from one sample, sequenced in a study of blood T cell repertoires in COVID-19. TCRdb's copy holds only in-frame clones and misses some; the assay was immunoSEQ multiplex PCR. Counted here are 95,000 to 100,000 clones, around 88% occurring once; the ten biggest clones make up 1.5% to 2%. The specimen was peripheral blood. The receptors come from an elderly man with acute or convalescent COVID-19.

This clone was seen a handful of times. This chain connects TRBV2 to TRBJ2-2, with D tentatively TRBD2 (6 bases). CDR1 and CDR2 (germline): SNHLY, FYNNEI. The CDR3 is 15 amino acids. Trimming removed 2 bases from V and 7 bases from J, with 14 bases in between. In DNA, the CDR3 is TGTGCCAGCAGTGAAATGGGGACTCAAAACGGGGAGCTGTTTTTT. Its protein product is CASSEMGTQNGELFF.

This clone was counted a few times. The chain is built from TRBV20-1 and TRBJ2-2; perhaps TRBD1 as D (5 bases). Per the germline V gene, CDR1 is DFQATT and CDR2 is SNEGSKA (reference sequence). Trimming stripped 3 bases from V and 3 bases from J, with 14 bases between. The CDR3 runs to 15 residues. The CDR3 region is CSASYSRADTGELFF. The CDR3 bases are TGCAGTGCTAGTTACTCCAGGGCAGACACCGGGGAGCTGTTTTTT.

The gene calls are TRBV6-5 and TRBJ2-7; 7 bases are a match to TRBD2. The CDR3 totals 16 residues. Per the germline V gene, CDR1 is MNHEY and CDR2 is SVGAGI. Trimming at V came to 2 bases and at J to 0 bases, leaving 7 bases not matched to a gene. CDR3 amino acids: CASSYASSGSSYEQYF. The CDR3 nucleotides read TGTGCCAGCAGTTACGCGTCTAGCGGCAGCTCCTACGAGCAGTACTTC.

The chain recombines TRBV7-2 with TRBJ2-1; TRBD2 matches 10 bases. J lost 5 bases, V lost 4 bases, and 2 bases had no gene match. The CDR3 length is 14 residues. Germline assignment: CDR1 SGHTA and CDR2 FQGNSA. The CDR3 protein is CASSSGLANNEQFF. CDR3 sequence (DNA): TGTGCCAGCAGCTCGGGACTAGCGAACAATGAGCAGTTCTTC.

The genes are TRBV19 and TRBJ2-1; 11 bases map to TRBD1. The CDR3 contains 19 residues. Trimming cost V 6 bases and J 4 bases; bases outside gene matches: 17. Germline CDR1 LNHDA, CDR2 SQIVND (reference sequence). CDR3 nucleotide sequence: TGTGCCAGTAGCCCAGGACAGGGGGCTAATGCGGGGGAGTACAATGAGCAGTTCTTC. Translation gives CASSPGQGANAGEYNEQFF.

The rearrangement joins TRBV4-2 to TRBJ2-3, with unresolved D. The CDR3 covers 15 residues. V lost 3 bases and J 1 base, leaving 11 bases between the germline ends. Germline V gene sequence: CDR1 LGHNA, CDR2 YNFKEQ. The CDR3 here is CASSQIRVGTDTQYF. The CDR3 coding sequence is TGTGCCAGCAGCCAGATCCGGGTCGGCACAGATACGCAGTATTTT.

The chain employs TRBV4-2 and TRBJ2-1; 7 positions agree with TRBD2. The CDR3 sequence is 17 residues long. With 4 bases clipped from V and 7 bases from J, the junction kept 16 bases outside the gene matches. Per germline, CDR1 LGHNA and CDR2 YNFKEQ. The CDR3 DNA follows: TGTGCCAGCAGCCCACCCTCCTTACTAGCGTCGGGGAATGAGCAGTTCTTC. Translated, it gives CASSPPSLLASGNEQFF.

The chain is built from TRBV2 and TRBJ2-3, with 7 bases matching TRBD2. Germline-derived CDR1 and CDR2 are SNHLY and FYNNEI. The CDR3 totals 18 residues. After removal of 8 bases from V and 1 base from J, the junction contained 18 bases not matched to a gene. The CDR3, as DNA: TGTGCCAGCTCGAGAGGACTAGGAGTCAATTTGCGCACAGATACGCAGTATTTT. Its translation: CASSRGLGVNLRTDTQYF.